This is a list of T cell receptor beta chains from one sample in a study of cytomegalovirus exposure and HLA in healthy donors. Libraries were prepared by immunoSEQ multiplex PCR; TCRdb keeps only in-frame clonotypes and omits some of them. The sample yields around 160,000 clones, around 78% seen once. The sequenced sample consisted of PBMCs. The receptors here all came from a middle-aged woman in good health and CMV-seronegative. Each CDR3 is given with its conserved first and last residue. Each record gives: J gene, CDR3 length, D gene, clone size, V gene, CDR3 DNA, CDR3 protein. A D gene is named only where the DNA matches it firmly. Clone size is shown for a subset of rows, as once, few, many or a class of expanded clone.

>TRBJ1-1|23|.|once|TRBV23-1
TGCGCCAGCAGTCGAACACCACCTCACCAAAAGGTACTTTCGGAGGGTAACTTCACTGAAGCTTTCTTT
CASSRTPPHQKVLSEGNFTEAFF
>TRBJ2-5|15|.|.|TRBV29-1
TGCAGCGTTGCACAAGGGGGAGGGCCCGGGGAGACCCAGTACTTC
CSVAQGGGPGETQYF
>TRBJ1-2|12|.|.|TRBV6-1
TGTGCCAGCAGTGACGGAGGTTATGGCTACACCTTC
CASSDGGYGYTF
>TRBJ1-1|15|TRBD1|few|TRBV6-1
TGTGCCAGCAGTGAAGCGGACAGGGGTTCTACTGAAGCTTTCTTT
CASSEADRGSTEAFF
>TRBJ2-1|11|.|.|TRBV4-2
TGTGCCAGCAGCCTCGAGAATGAGCAGTTCTTC
CASSLENEQFF
>TRBJ2-7|14|.|.|TRBV6-1
TGTGCCAGCAGATATTTGGAAGGGGGCTACGAGCAGTACTTC
CASRYLEGGYEQYF
>TRBJ2-5|16|TRBD2|.|TRBV5-5
TGTGCCAGCAGCCCGGGGGGGGCAGGGGAAGGGGAGACCCAGTACTTC
CASSPGGAGEGETQYF
>TRBJ2-3|13|TRBD1|once|TRBV5-1
TGCGCCAGCAGACGCACAGGGGCAGATACGCAGTATTTT
CASRRTGADTQYF
>TRBJ1-4|16|.|.|TRBV4-2
TGTGCCAGCAGCCAAGGTGAAGCTCGGGGTAATGAAAAACTGTTTTTT
CASSQGEARGNEKLFF
>TRBJ1-1|13|.|.|TRBV10-3
TGTGCCGGACGACAGGAGCTGAACACTGAAGCTTTCTTT
CAGRQELNTEAFF
>TRBJ2-1|15|TRBD2|.|TRBV25-1
TGTGCCAGCAGTCATGCTAGCGGGAGCCCCCGTGAGCAGTTCTTC
CASSHASGSPREQFF
>TRBJ2-7|12|.|.|TRBV2
TGTGCCAGCAGGGGACTGGACTACGAGCAGTACTTC
CASRGLDYEQYF
>TRBJ1-1|13|.|.|TRBV6-1
TGTGCCAGCAGTGAATGGGGAGTCACTGAAGCTTTCTTT
CASSEWGVTEAFF
>TRBJ1-2|15|TRBD1|.|TRBV19
TGTGCCAGTAGTGATGGACAGGGACTAGCCCGGGGCTACACCTTC
CASSDGQGLARGYTF
>TRBJ1-2|13|.|.|TRBV19
TGTGCCAGTAGTATGTCAGGGGACTATGGCTACACCTTC
CASSMSGDYGYTF
>TRBJ2-1|16|TRBD2|few|TRBV5-6
TGTGCCAGCAGCGGAACTAGCGGGAGGGCTAACAATGAGCAGTTCTTC
CASSGTSGRANNEQFF
>TRBJ1-2|12|.|.|TRBV28
TGTGCCAGCAGTACTCCGCCGGATGGCTACACCTTC
CASSTPPDGYTF
>TRBJ2-6|16|TRBD1|.|TRBV29-1
TGCAGCGTTTTCACAGGGGCAGTCTCTGGGGCCAACGTCCTGACTTTC
CSVFTGAVSGANVLTF
>TRBJ1-1|15|TRBD1|few|TRBV13
TGTGCCAGCAGCGTCCTACAGGGGGTCGGCACTGAAGCTTTCTTT
CASSVLQGVGTEAFF
>TRBJ2-1|16|.|.|TRBV7-3
TGTGCCAGCAGCTTAATGTCGGGGGACTCTTACAATGAGCAGTTCTTC
CASSLMSGDSYNEQFF
>TRBJ1-5|14|.|.|TRBV4-1
TGCGCCAGCAGCCAAGAGGGGGGGATACAGCCCCAGCATTTT
CASSQEGGIQPQHF
>TRBJ1-1|15|TRBD1|.|TRBV5-1
TGCGCCAGCAGGGGACAGGGGGCGATAAACACTGAAGCTTTCTTT
CASRGQGAINTEAFF
>TRBJ1-5|15|.|.|TRBV18
TGTGCCAGCTCACCGATAGGGGTTGACAATCAGCCCCAGCATTTT
CASSPIGVDNQPQHF
>TRBJ1-5|16|.|.|TRBV28
TGTGCCAGCAGTTTTGGGCGGGGGGCGCAGAGTCAGCCCCAGCATTTT
CASSFGRGAQSQPQHF
>TRBJ2-7|15|.|few|TRBV27
TGTGCCAGCAGTTCGCCGAGTAGGTTAAGCGGCGAGCAGTACTTC
CASSSPSRLSGEQYF
>TRBJ2-7|17|.|.|TRBV7-9
TGTGCCAGCAGCTTATTCTTTAGCGGATCACCCGCCTACGAGCAGTACTTC
CASSLFFSGSPAYEQYF
>TRBJ2-3|14|.|.|TRBV2
TGTGCCAGCAAGAGAGCTTCTAGCACAGATACGCAGTATTTT
CASKRASSTDTQYF
>TRBJ2-1|15|.|.|TRBV9
TGTGCCAGCAGCCCCTCCGGGCAGGGAATTGGGGAGCAGTTCTTC
CASSPSGQGIGEQFF
>TRBJ1-1|15|TRBD1|.|TRBV27
TGTGCCAGCAGTTCCCCCACAGGGGGGAACACTGAAGCTTTCTTT
CASSSPTGGNTEAFF
>TRBJ2-7|15|TRBD2|.|TRBV10-3
TGTGCCATCATTAGGTCACTAGCGGACTCCTACGAGCAGTACTTC
CAIIRSLADSYEQYF
>TRBJ1-1|13|.|.|TRBV18
TGTGCCAGCTCACCCCCCGTGAACACTGAAGCTTTCTTT
CASSPPVNTEAFF
>TRBJ2-5|13|.|.|TRBV28
TGTGCCAGCAGTTTTGCAGGGGAAGAGACCCAGTACTTC
CASSFAGEETQYF
>TRBJ2-6|15|TRBD1|.|TRBV2
TGTGCCAGCACCGAACAGGGGCATAGCGCCAACGTCCTGACTTTC
CASTEQGHSANVLTF
>TRBJ2-7|15|TRBD1|.|TRBV11-2
TGTGCCAGCAGCACCCCCGGGACAGCTTCCTACGAGCAGTACTTC
CASSTPGTASYEQYF
>TRBJ1-1|13|.|.|TRBV19
TGTGCCAGTACCCCGACGGGTGTTGCTGAAGCTTTCTTT
CASTPTGVAEAFF
>TRBJ2-7|15|TRBD1|.|TRBV6-5
TGTGCCAGCAGCCCCGGACAGGGAGCCTCCTACGAGCAGTACTTC
CASSPGQGASYEQYF
>TRBJ1-3|15|.|few|TRBV9
TGTGCCAGCAGCGTAGGTGGTGGGCCTGGAAACACCATATATTTT
CASSVGGGPGNTIYF
>TRBJ2-7|15|TRBD2|few|TRBV5-1
TGCGCCAGCAGCGAGACTAGCGGGAGCTCCTACGAGCAGTACTTC
CASSETSGSSYEQYF
>TRBJ2-7|15|TRBD2|.|TRBV4-1
TGCGCCAGCAGCCAAGAGGCGGGAGGGCCTCCCGAGCAGTACTTC
CASSQEAGGPPEQYF
>TRBJ2-2|17|TRBD2|.|TRBV15
TGTGCCACCAGCAGAGAGTCGGGGAGGGGCTCCACCGGGGAGCTGTTTTTT
CATSRESGRGSTGELFF
>TRBJ1-1|14|.|.|TRBV19
TGTGCCAGTAGGGGAGGGCTAGGGGAGACTGAAGCTTTCTTT
CASRGGLGETEAFF
>TRBJ2-7|14|.|.|TRBV6-5
TGTGCCAGCAGTTACTCCTTACCGGCCGGGGAGCAGTACTTC
CASSYSLPAGEQYF
>TRBJ2-5|16|.|.|TRBV5-6
TGTGCCAGCAGCTCTTGGGGCAGGGTTGGACAAGAGACCCAGTACTTC
CASSSWGRVGQETQYF
>TRBJ1-1|14|.|.|TRBV7-3
TGTGCCAGCAGCCGTACCGGGGAATCCACTGAAGCTTTCTTT
CASSRTGESTEAFF
>TRBJ2-3|16|TRBD2|.|TRBV28
TGTGCCAGCAGTCCCTGGGGTAGCGGGAGCACAGATACGCAGTATTTT
CASSPWGSGSTDTQYF
>TRBJ2-5|13|.|.|TRBV28
TGTGCCAGCAGTTTCCAGGCTCTCGGGACCCAGTACTTC
CASSFQALGTQYF
>TRBJ1-1|16|TRBD1|few|TRBV7-8
TGTGCCAGCAGCCCCGACAGGGGGAGGAAGAACACTGAAGCTTTCTTT
CASSPDRGRKNTEAFF
>TRBJ1-2|15|.|.|TRBV6-5
TGTGCCAGCAGGCCTGAAGGAGTGGGTAGCTATGGCTACACCTTC
CASRPEGVGSYGYTF
>TRBJ2-7|17|TRBD2|once|TRBV27
TGTGCCAGCAGCATCAATTCACCCGGGAGGTCTCCCTACGAGCAGTACTTC
CASSINSPGRSPYEQYF
>TRBJ2-1|17|TRBD2|.|TRBV11-2
TGTGCCAGCAGCGGATCCACTAGCGGGAGGACCCCCAATGAGCAGTTCTTC
CASSGSTSGRTPNEQFF
>TRBJ2-1|14|TRBD2|.|TRBV30
TGTGCCTGGAGTCCCGGGACTAGCACCAATGAGCAGTTCTTC
CAWSPGTSTNEQFF
>TRBJ2-2|18|.|.|TRBV5-4
TGTGCCAGCAGCCTTCGGAGGGGCAGCCTCTCGAACACCGGGGAGCTGTTTTTT
CASSLRRGSLSNTGELFF
>TRBJ1-2|14|TRBD1|.|TRBV6-1
TGTGCCAGCACCACTCCTTTGACAGGGGAAGGCTACACCTTC
CASTTPLTGEGYTF
>TRBJ1-5|17|TRBD1|once|TRBV19
TGTGCCACCAGAACCGGGACAGATGGATATAGCAATCAGCCCCAGCATTTT
CATRTGTDGYSNQPQHF
>TRBJ1-2|16|TRBD1|few|TRBV6-5
TGTGCCAGCAGTTACTCGAAATCAGGGGGCAACTATGGCTACACCTTC
CASSYSKSGGNYGYTF